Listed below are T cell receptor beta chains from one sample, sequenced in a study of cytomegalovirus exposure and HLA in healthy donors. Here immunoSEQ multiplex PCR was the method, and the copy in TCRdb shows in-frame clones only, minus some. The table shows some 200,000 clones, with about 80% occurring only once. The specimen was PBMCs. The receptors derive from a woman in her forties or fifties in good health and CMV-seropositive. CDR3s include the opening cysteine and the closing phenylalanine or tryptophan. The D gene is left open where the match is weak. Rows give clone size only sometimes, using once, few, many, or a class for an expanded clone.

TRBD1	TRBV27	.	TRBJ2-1	TGTGCCAGCAGCCACGGGACAGGGGGCGTCAAGGATGAGCAGTTCTTC	CASSHGTGGVKDEQFF
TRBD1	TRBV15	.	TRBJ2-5	TGTGCCACCAGCAGAGATCTAACAGGGGGAATGTCTACGGAGCGGTACTTC	CATSRDLTGGMSTERYF
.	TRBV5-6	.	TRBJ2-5	TGTGCCAGCAGCTTGCTGGACAGTCAGGAAGAGACCCAGTACTTC	CASSLLDSQEETQYF
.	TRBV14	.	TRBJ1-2	TGTGCCAGCGGGGGCTACGGGTTCCATGGCTACACCTTC	CASGGYGFHGYTF
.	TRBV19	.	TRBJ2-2	TGTGCCAGTAGTTCACCCTCCGGGTTCACTACCGGGGAGCTGTTTTTT	CASSSPSGFTTGELFF
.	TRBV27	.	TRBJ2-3	TGTGCCAGCGGGGGGGATACGCAGTATTTT	CASGGDTQYF
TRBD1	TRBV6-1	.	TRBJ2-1	TGTGCCAGCAATGTAGGGGGCATTTACAATGAGCAGTTCTTC	CASNVGGIYNEQFF
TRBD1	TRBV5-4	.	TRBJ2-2	TGTGCCAGCAGCTCCGGGACAGGGGGTATCACCGGGGAGCTGTTTTTT	CASSSGTGGITGELFF
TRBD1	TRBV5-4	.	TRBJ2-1	TGTGCCAGCAGCCCAACCGGGACAGGGCAGTTCTTC	CASSPTGTGQFF
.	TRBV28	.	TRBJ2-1	TGTGCCCTGGGGGCACTCTCGACGAATGAGCAGTTCTTC	CALGALSTNEQFF
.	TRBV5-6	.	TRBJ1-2	TGTGCCAGCTCATCTAACTATGGCTACACCTTC	CASSSNYGYTF
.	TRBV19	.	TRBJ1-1	TGTGCCAGTAGTATAGACCTCCGGAGGAACACTGAAGCTTTCTTT	CASSIDLRRNTEAFF
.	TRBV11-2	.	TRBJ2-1	TGTGCCAGCAGCTTAGATCTAGTAGGCAATGAGCAGTTCTTC	CASSLDLVGNEQFF
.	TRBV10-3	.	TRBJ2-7	TGTGCCATCAGTGAGTCGACTGGACAGCGATACGAGCAGTACTTC	CAISESTGQRYEQYF
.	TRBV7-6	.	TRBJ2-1	TGTGCCAGCAGCGCCGGGGCCTACAATGAGCAGTTCTTC	CASSAGAYNEQFF
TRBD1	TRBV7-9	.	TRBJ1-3	TGTGCCAGCAGCTTAGGACAGGGCTCTGGAAACACCATATATTTT	CASSLGQGSGNTIYF
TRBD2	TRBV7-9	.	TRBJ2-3	TGTTCCAGCAGCTTAGTGGCGCCCTTAGCGGGGGGCACAGATACGCAGTATTTT	CSSSLVAPLAGGTDTQYF
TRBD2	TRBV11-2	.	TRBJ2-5	TGTGCCAGCAGCTCCCAGGGAGGGTTGGGTAATGTAGAGACCCAGTACTTC	CASSSQGGLGNVETQYF
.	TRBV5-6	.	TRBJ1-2	TGTGCCAGCAGCCCACCCCCCCAGGGTGGCTGGGGCTACACCTTC	CASSPPPQGGWGYTF
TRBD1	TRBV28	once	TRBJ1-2	TGTGCCAGCAGAACGCCGGGACAGGGCCTTTATGGCTACACCTTC	CASRTPGQGLYGYTF
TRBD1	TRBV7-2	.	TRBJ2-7	TGTGCCAGCAGCTTTCTACCGGGACAGGGACTTGTTAGGCAGTACTTC	CASSFLPGQGLVRQYF
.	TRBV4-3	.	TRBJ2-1	TGCGCCAGCAGCCAAGATCTCCAGACCAGGCAAAATGAGCAGTTCTTC	CASSQDLQTRQNEQFF
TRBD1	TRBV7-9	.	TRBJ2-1	TGTGCCAGCAGCGAATCTGGACAGGGGGCAGGCAATGAGCAGTTCTTC	CASSESGQGAGNEQFF
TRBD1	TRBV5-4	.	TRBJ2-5	TGTGCCAGCAGTCGACAGGGGGCTCAAGAGACCCAGTACTTC	CASSRQGAQETQYF
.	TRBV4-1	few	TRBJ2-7	TGCGCCAGCAGCCAAGCAAGGGAGACCTACGAGCAGTACTTC	CASSQARETYEQYF
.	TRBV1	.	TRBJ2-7	TGCACCAGCAGCCAAGTTAACAGGGCTACCTACGAGCAGTACTTC	CTSSQVNRATYEQYF
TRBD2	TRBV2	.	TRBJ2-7	TGTGCCAGCAGTGCTTTTAATGGACTAGCGGTGGGCGAGCAGTACTTC	CASSAFNGLAVGEQYF
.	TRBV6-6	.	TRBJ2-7	TGTGCCAGCAGTTACGGGGACAACTCCTACGAGCAGTACTTC	CASSYGDNSYEQYF
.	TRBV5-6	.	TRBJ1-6	TGTGCCAGCAGCTTGGGCGACTCATCCCCACCCCTCCACTTT	CASSLGDSSPPLHF
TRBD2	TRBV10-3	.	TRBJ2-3	TGTGCCATCGGGGGGCTAGCGGGGGGCACAGATACGCAGTATTTT	CAIGGLAGGTDTQYF
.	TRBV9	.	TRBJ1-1	TGTGCCAGCAGCGTAGTAGGGGTTACCACTGAAGCTTTCTTT	CASSVVGVTTEAFF
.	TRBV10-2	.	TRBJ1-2	TGCGCCAGCAGTCCGGGAGCCAATGACTATGGCTACACCTTC	CASSPGANDYGYTF
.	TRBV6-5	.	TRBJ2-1	TGTGCCGCCTATGACAGGAGCTACAATGAGCAGTTCTTC	CAAYDRSYNEQFF
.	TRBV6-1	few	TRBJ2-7	TGTGCCAGCAGTCATGCCTATCGCAGGGACGAGCAGTACTTC	CASSHAYRRDEQYF
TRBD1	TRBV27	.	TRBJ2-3	TGTGCCAGTCGACAGGGGGCGACAGATACGCAGTATTTT	CASRQGATDTQYF
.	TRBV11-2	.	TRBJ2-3	TGTGCCAGCAGCTTGACTGGGCGGGGCACAGATACGCAGTATTTT	CASSLTGRGTDTQYF
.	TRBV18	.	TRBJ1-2	TGTGCCAGCTCGGCAGGGGTTTACTATGGCTACACCTTC	CASSAGVYYGYTF
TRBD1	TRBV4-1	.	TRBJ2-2	TGCGCCAGCAGCCGACAAACAGGGGGAGGAACCGGGGAGCTGTTTTTT	CASSRQTGGGTGELFF
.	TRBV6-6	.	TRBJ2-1	TGTGCCACACATAAGTATGAGCAGTTCTTC	CATHKYEQFF
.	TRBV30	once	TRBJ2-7	TGTGCCGGAGTGTGCCCTAGGAGGCCCTACGAGCAGTACTTC	CAGVCPRRPYEQYF
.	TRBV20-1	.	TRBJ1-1	TGCAGTGTAGCTCCTGCCACTGAAGCTTTCTTT	CSVAPATEAFF
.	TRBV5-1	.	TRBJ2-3	TGCGCCAGCAGCTTGGGGGCCTCGGGAAGCACAGATACGCAGTATTTT	CASSLGASGSTDTQYF
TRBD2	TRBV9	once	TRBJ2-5	TGTGCCAGCAGCTCGGGGGCGGGGGGGGCCTCGGAGACCCAGTACTTC	CASSSGAGGASETQYF
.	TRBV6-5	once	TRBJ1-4	TGTGCCAGCAGGCCACTTGGGGGGGGGAATGAAAAACTGTTTTTT	CASRPLGGGNEKLFF
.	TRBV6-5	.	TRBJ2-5	TGTGCCAGCAGAAGGGGTCAGGGCCAAGAGACCCAGTACTTC	CASRRGQGQETQYF
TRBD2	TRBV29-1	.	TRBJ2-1	TGCAGCGTTGCCCTAGCGGGGGGCGGGAATGAGCAGTTCTTC	CSVALAGGGNEQFF
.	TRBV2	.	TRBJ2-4	TGTGCCAGCAAAGGGGGACCACTAGCCAAAAACATTCAGTACTTC	CASKGGPLAKNIQYF
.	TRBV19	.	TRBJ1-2	TGTGCCAGTAGGGGAGGGGTCAACTATGGCTACACCTTC	CASRGGVNYGYTF
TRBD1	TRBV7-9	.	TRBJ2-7	TGTGCCAGCAGCAAACCGGGACAGGGGGCTTACGAGCAGTACTTC	CASSKPGQGAYEQYF
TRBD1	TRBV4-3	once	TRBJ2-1	TGCGCCAGCAGCCATGGGACAGGTAAACACAATGAGCAGTTCTTC	CASSHGTGKHNEQFF
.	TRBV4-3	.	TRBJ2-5	TGCGCCAGCAGCCAAGATCGGCAGGCTCAAGAGACCCAGTACTTC	CASSQDRQAQETQYF
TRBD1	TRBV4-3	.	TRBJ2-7	TGCGCCAGCAGCCGGGGGACAGGGGGTTTCAACGAGCAGTACTTC	CASSRGTGGFNEQYF
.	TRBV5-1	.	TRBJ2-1	TGCGCCAGCAGCTTCGTGGAGGCTCAATCTTACAATGAGCAGTTCTTC	CASSFVEAQSYNEQFF
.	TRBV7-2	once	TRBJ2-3	TGTGCCAGCAGCTTAGGCGGGGCAGATACGCAGTATTTT	CASSLGGADTQYF
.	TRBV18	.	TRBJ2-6	TGTGCCAGCTCACTAAAAGGCAGGGGAGCTGGGGCCAACGTCCTGACTTTC	CASSLKGRGAGANVLTF
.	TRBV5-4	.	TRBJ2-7	TGTGCCAGCAGCGTTGGGGGAGGGGGCTCCTACGAGCAGTACTTC	CASSVGGGGSYEQYF